One and the same sample provided the 8 T cell receptor beta chains below, sequenced in a study of identical twins. From the 5' RACE reads, TCRdb called clonotypes with MiXCR, one entry per CDR3 protein. The table shows about 660,000 distinct CDR3 sequences, with around 8.3% occurring only once. These same records also appear under a second study, on yellow fever vaccine responses in identical twins.

Sequencing was performed on PBMCs. The receptors here all came from a woman younger than 35 in good health.

At least ten counts were recorded for this clonotype. The CDR3 DNA reads as TGTGCCAGCAGCTTTCTAAGGGGAGTGGGTGGCTACACCTTC. It translates to CASSFLRGVGGYTF. V usage is TRBV7-8 and J usage is TRBJ1-2; possible D gene TRBD1, 5 bases. Trimming took off 3 bases at V and 7 bases at J, with 15 bases between the two ends. The CDR3 contains 14 residues. Germline CDR1 is SGHVS and CDR2 is FQNEAQ.

This clonotype was seen ten or more times. The chain couples TRBV7-9 to TRBJ2-7, with D hard to call. The V end was cut by 5 bases, the J end by 8 bases, with 13 bases between. CDR3 length: 12 residues. The germline CDR1 and CDR2 sequences are SEHNR and FQNEAQ (reference sequence). CDR3 loop: CASSPTGNQQYF. CDR3 sequence (DNA): TGTGCCAGCAGCCCAACTGGAAATCAGCAGTACTTC.

This clonotype was detected ten times or more. The chain uses TRBV9 and TRBJ2-1, with TRBD2 matching over 12 bases. V shed 5 bases and J 4 bases; nucleotides not matched to a gene: 4. This CDR3 comprises 15 residues. Germline-derived CDR1 and CDR2 are SGDLS and YYNGEE. CDR3 protein: CASSATSGGYNEQFF. The CDR3 DNA reads as TGTGCCAGCAGTGCGACTAGCGGGGGATACAATGAGCAGTTCTTC.

The rearrangement uses TRBV7-8 and TRBJ2-7; the D gene could be TRBD1 or TRBD2 (5 bases each). In germline, CDR1 is SGHVS, CDR2 FQNEAQ. The CDR3 has 14 residues. V dropped 5 bases and J dropped 0 bases, with 11 bases sitting between them. The CDR3 DNA reads TGTGCCAGCAGCGCCTGGGACCTCTCCTACGAGCAGTACTTC. Its translation: CASSAWDLSYEQYF.

The chain carries TRBV6-5 and TRBJ1-6; possible D gene TRBD1, 6 bases. The CDR3 is 19 residues long. CDR1 and CDR2 from the germline V gene are MNHEY and SVGAGI. The V end lost 4 bases, the J end lost 0 bases, and 19 bases lay between the germline ends. DNA of the CDR3: TGTGCCAGCAGTTGGACAACTCCGGGACACAGCTCCTATAATTCACCCCTCCACTTT. Protein product: CASSWTTPGHSSYNSPLHF.

Many counts were recorded for this clonotype. This chain connects TRBV20-1 to TRBJ2-7; weak D call: TRBD1 (6 bases). V was shortened by 0 bases and J by 5 bases, with 11 bases between the two germline ends. CDR3 length: 13 amino acids. Germline V lookup: CDR1 DFQATT, CDR2 SNEGSKA (reference sequence). CDR3 in DNA: TGCAGTGCTAGAGACCCCCAGGGGCACGAGCAGTACTTC. It codes for CSARDPQGHEQYF.

This clonotype showed up just a few times. J is TRBJ2-6 and V is TRBV12-3 or TRBV12-4, with no clear D. Trimming took 3 bases from V and 9 from J, leaving 18 bases between them. The CDR3 is made up of 16 amino acids. The DNA for the CDR3 is TGTGCCAGCAGTTTGGGTAAATGGTCTGTGGACAACGTCCTGACTTTC. This encodes CASSLGKWSVDNVLTF.

This clonotype was observed a few times. This chain connects TRBV12-3 or TRBV12-4 to TRBJ2-2; the D is unclear. The CDR3 contains 16 residues. V dropped 3 bases and J dropped 0 bases, with 11 bases sitting between them. CDR3 protein: CASSFKVRTNTGELFF. The CDR3 DNA reads as TGTGCCAGCAGTTTCAAAGTAAGGACGAACACCGGGGAGCTGTTTTTT.